This entry lists 15 T cell receptor beta chains sequenced from one sample in a study of control samples from healthy donors and cancer patients. Generated by immunoSEQ multiplex PCR, the TCRdb table keeps only in-frame clones and is missing some. The sample lists around 82,000 clones, 70% to 90% seen once, with around a fifth in the top ten. Sequenced: blood. All receptors derive from a man aged 50 or older in good health.

This clone was observed a single time. The V gene is TRBV24-1, the J gene TRBJ2-3, with a possible D match to TRBD1 (6 bases). V gave up 3 bases and J gave up 4 bases, with 19 bases separating them. The V gene's germline CDR1 is KGHDR and CDR2 SFDVKD. The CDR3 runs 17 residues. The CDR3 is CATSDSSATGSSDTQYF. CDR3 nucleotide sequence: TGTGCCACCAGTGATAGTTCTGCGACAGGATCGTCAGATACGCAGTATTTT.

V is TRBV2 and J is TRBJ2-7; no reliable D call. V was shortened by 3 bases and J by 2 bases, with 17 bases between the two germline ends. From germline, CDR1 is SNHLY and CDR2 FYNNEI. This CDR3 spans 16 amino acids. CDR3 DNA: TGTGCCAGCAGTGAGTATATCGGAGATAGGGCCTACGAGCAGTACTTC. Translating it yields CASSEYIGDRAYEQYF.

The chain couples TRBV7-3 to TRBJ2-3; 10 bases match TRBD2. CDR3 length: 15 amino acids. V shed 3 bases and J 1 base; nucleotides not matched to a gene: 1. CDR1 SGHTA and CDR2 FQGTGA come from the germline V gene. The CDR3, as DNA: TGTGCCAGCAGCTTTCTAGCGGGGGGCACAGATACGCAGTATTTT. Translated: CASSFLAGGTDTQYF.

The chain uses TRBV3-1 (or the pseudogene TRBV3-2) and TRBJ1-2; 12 nucleotides agree with TRBD1. V was pared by 3 bases and J by 7 bases, with 6 bases of the junction left unmatched. The germline CDR1 and CDR2 sequences are LGHDT and YNNKEL (reference sequence). The CDR3 runs 15 residues. For the CDR3, the DNA is TGTGCCAGCAGCCATTGGGACAGGGGGCATGGTGGCTACACCTTC. Residues: CASSHWDRGHGGYTF.

The chain links TRBV29-1 to TRBJ1-2; D is undetermined. The V gene lost 4 bases and the J gene lost 5 bases, with 11 bases spanning the gap. CDR1 and CDR2 from the germline V gene are SQVTM and ANQGSEA. CDR3 size: 12 residues. Here the CDR3 reads CSVGTEPYGYTF. DNA for the CDR3: TGCAGCGTTGGGACGGAACCTTATGGCTACACCTTC.

This sequence joins TRBV6-6 and TRBJ2-7, with 8 bases fitting TRBD2. CDR1 and CDR2 (germline): MNHNY, SVGAGI (reference sequence). This CDR3 is built from 14 residues. J gave up 5 bases and V 8 bases, and 11 bases lay outside the gene matches. For the CDR3, the DNA is TGTGCCAGCGCAATCCCGGGAGGGCCTAACGAGCAGTACTTC. It specifies CASAIPGGPNEQYF.

V is TRBV6-5 and J is TRBJ1-2; the D gene is possibly TRBD1 (5 bases). This CDR3 spans 12 amino acids. Trimming stripped 6 bases from V and 5 bases from J, with 10 bases between. Germline CDR1 is MNHEY and CDR2 is SVGAGI. CDR3 in amino acids: CASSKDTYGYTF. The CDR3 DNA is TGTGCCAGCAGCAAGGACACGTATGGCTACACCTTC.

This sequence joins TRBV15 and TRBJ1-2, with D possibly TRBD1 on 5 matching bases. The CDR3 covers 13 residues. The germline V and J ends were trimmed by 4 bases and 4 bases, with 10 bases remaining between them. Germline V gene sequence: CDR1 LNHNV, CDR2 YYDKDF (reference sequence). The CDR3 region is CATSTDSLYGYTF. CDR3 sequence (DNA): TGTGCCACCAGCACCGACAGCCTCTATGGCTACACCTTC. The full variable domain, with the rest looked up from reference TRBV15 and TRBJ1-2, is DAMVIQNPRYQVTQFGKPVTLSCSQTLNHNVMYWYQQKSSQAPKLLFHYYDKDFNNEADTPDNFQSRRPNTSFCFLDIRSPGLGDTAMYLCATSTDSLYGYTFGSGTRLTVV.

This clone was seen only a few times. CDR3 protein: CATSDPRQVETQYF. In DNA form, the CDR3 reads TGTGCCACCAGTGATCCCCGACAGGTAGAGACCCAGTACTTC. The chain is built from TRBV24-1 and TRBJ2-5; D perhaps matches TRBD1 (6 bases). V dropped 3 bases and J dropped 4 bases, with 11 bases sitting between them. CDR3 size: 14 residues. Germline values: CDR1 KGHDR, CDR2 SFDVKD.

The chain recombines TRBV24-1 with TRBJ1-4; no clear D. There are 12 residues in the CDR3. Germline CDR1 reads KGHDR; CDR2 reads SFDVKD. V gave up 3 bases and J gave up 17 bases, with 15 bases separating them. CDR3 in DNA: TGTGCCACCAGTGATGTGAAACAGATCTTTTTTTTT. Protein product: CATSDVKQIFFF.

This chain's CDR3 is CASSKPGQNPAEAFF. The CDR3 coding sequence is TGTGCCAGTAGTAAACCGGGACAGAACCCAGCTGAAGCTTTCTTT. This chain uses TRBV19 with TRBJ1-1; 7 bases match TRBD1. The trim removed 4 bases at V and 6 bases at J, leaving 11 bases unmatched. This CDR3 region has 15 residues. The germline gives CDR1 LNHDA, CDR2 SQIVND (reference sequence).

V is TRBV29-1 and J is TRBJ2-3, with 7 bases identical to TRBD2. CDR3 size: 13 residues. The germline V gene has CDR1 SQVTM and CDR2 ANQGSEA. Unmatched junction bases numbered 5, after V lost 1 base and J lost 7 bases. DNA of the CDR3: TGCAGCGTTGAAGGGGCTAGCGGATATACGCAGTATTTT. Amino acids: CSVEGASGYTQYF.

The chain couples TRBV7-8 to TRBJ2-3; D call uncertain. The germline V gene has CDR1 SGHVS and CDR2 FQNEAQ. The CDR3 has 14 amino acids. Trimming took 5 bases from V and 5 from J, leaving 14 bases between them. The DNA of the CDR3 is TGTGCCAGCAGCCCCACTCGGTCGGGAGATACGCAGTATTTT. This codes for CASSPTRSGDTQYF.

The chain uses TRBV10-3 and TRBJ2-5; TRBD2 aligns across 9 bases. Unmatched junction bases numbered 15, after V lost 5 bases and J lost 2 bases. This CDR3 contains 18 residues. The germline V gene encodes CDR1 ENHRY and CDR2 SYGVKD. The CDR3 region is CAISLAGDPPDFQETQYF. CDR3 sequence (DNA): TGTGCCATCAGTTTAGCGGGAGACCCTCCGGACTTTCAAGAGACCCAGTACTTC.

The chain recombines TRBV5-1 with TRBJ2-7; 11 nucleotides agree with TRBD2. The germline V gene encodes CDR1 SGHRS and CDR2 YFSETQ. After removal of 4 bases from V and 3 bases from J, the junction contained 9 bases not matched to a gene. The CDR3 sequence is 16 residues long. The CDR3 DNA sequence: TGCGCCAGCAGCCACTCCGGGACTAGCGGACTCTACGAGCAGTACTTC. Residues: CASSHSGTSGLYEQYF.